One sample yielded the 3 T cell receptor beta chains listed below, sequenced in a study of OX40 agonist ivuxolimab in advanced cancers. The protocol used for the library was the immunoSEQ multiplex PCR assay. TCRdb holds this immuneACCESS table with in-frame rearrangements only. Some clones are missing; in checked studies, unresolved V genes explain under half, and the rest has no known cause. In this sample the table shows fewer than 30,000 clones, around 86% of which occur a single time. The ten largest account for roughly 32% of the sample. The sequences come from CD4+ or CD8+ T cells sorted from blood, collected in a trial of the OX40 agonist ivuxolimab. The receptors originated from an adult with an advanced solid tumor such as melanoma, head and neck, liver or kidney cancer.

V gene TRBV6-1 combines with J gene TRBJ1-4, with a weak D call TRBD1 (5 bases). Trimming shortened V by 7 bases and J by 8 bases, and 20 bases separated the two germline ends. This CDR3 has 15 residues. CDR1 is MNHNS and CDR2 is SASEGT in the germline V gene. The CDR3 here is CASTPGLSSGEKLFF. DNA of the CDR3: TGTGCCAGCACCCCGGGACTCTCTTCAGGGGAAAAACTGTTTTTT.

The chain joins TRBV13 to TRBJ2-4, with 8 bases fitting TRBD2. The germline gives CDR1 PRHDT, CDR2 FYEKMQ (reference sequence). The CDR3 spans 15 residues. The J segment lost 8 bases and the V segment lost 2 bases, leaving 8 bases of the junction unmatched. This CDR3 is CASSLRGLVTDIQYF. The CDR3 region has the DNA TGTGCCAGCAGCTTAAGGGGACTAGTCACTGACATTCAGTACTTC.

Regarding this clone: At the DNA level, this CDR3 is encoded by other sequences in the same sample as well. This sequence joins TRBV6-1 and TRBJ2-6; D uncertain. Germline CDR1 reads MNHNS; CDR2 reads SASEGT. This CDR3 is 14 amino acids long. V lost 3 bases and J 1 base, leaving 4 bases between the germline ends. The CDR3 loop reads CASSEVSGANVLTF. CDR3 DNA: TGTGCCAGCAGTGAGGTTTCTGGGGCCAACGTCCTGACTTTC.